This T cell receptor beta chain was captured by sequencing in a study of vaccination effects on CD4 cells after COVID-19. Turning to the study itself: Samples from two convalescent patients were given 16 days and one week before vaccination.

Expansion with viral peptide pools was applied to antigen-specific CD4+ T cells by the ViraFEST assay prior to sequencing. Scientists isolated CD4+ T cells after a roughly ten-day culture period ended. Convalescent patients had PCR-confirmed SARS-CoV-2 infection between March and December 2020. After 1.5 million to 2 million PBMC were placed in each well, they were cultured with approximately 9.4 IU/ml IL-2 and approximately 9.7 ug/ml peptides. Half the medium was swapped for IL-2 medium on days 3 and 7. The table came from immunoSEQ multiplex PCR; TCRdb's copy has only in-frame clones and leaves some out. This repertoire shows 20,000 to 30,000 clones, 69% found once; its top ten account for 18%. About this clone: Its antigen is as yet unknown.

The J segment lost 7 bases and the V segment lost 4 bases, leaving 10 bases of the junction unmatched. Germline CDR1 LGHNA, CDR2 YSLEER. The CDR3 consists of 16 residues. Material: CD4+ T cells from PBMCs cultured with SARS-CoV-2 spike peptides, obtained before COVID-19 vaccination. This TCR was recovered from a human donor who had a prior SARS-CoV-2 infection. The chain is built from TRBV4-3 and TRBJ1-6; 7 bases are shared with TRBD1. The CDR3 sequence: CASSLDRLVANSPLHF. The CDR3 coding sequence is TGCGCCAGCAGCCTGGACAGGCTTGTTGCAAATTCACCCCTCCACTTT.